This T cell receptor beta chain was sequenced for a study of cytomegalovirus exposure and HLA in healthy donors (TCRdb year 2017). With respect to the entire study: According to an earlier analysis of a few hundred of the donors, about 179 million T cells yielded roughly 100 million unique TCR beta sequences and around 300 Gb of sequence data. An early release covering roughly 580 HLA-typed donors comprised 250 to 350 gigabases of sequencing data and 85 million to 100 million unique TCR sequences. The genetic ancestry cluster associated with self-reported Caucasian donors included over 65% of the roughly 380 genotyped donors. The study aimed to test whether signatures of past pathogen exposure could be identified by cataloging public T cell receptors. The study used immunosequencing to profile the T cell repertoires of 666 subjects and linked those repertoires to cytomegalovirus serostatus. Besides the first cohort of about 730 subjects, a separate validation cohort made up of 120 different subjects was used. To predict cytomegalovirus infection status, the study combined high-throughput TCR immunosequencing, statistical association of individual TCRs with disease status, and machine learning. A later analysis re-examined previously published TCR beta repertoires from around 670 donors and added high-resolution HLA genotyping to investigate patterns of TCR occurrence. Rather than using new phenotypic data, the later analysis identified candidate immune exposures from TCR beta sequences and from how often those sequences occurred across donors. An earlier analysis of approximately 580 of the donors used high-throughput TCR beta sequencing to judge whether each TCR beta V gene segment behaved as functional or pseudogenic. Donor age, sex, ethnicity and CMV serostatus were compiled together with the repertoire data. A later genetic analysis used genome-wide SNP genotypes for 398 of the 666 donors, treating that subset as a discovery cohort. All discovery cohort repertoires had been generated using a single sequencing platform. HLA typing included class I and class II loci at four-digit resolution. Typing coverage differed by locus: A, B, C, DRB1 and DQB1 were typed in about 629-630 donors, DQA1 in roughly 500, DPA1 in some 610, and DPB1 in 450 to 480. Because of strong linkage in the cohort, roughly five DR-DQ haplotypes were treated as single units for association and clustering. Among some 400 genotyped donors of the cohort, an average of around 220,000 unique TCR beta nucleotide sequences was sequenced per donor, of which about 18% were non-productive. Paper-wide results and their limitations: Correlated functional status among segregating V segments might reflect linkage disequilibrium, but an unknown experimental factor could not be ruled out. Most TCR sequences were observed very rarely across donors, whereas some public TCRs were present in many individuals. The earlier analysis of 587 of the donors excluded roughly 17 rarely observed V segments, including chromosome 9 orphons, because counts were too low. A further reported finding was that TCR beta sequences accurately predicted the HLA-A and HLA-B alleles for most subjects in the first cohort. Compared with equally common non-associated chains, HLA-associated TCR beta chains in a later analysis were more clonally expanded and had lower generation probabilities. Sequencing depth was assumed to be roughly uniform across donors in the presence/absence analyses, though that assumption may not hold. A cluster of highly shared sequence variants was judged likely to represent a technical artifact of the sequencing pipeline. Only TCR beta chains were sequenced in this cohort, and the absence of alpha or paired-chain data limited detectable features. Broadly in line with IMGT annotations, most TCR beta V segments showed up in productive rearrangements about 87% or about 30% of the time in an earlier analysis of 450 to 750 of the donors. A later analysis found that TCR association rates varied across HLA loci, with DRB1 alleles showing the most associated TCRs and HLA-C alleles the fewest. Most CMV-associated TCR beta chains appeared to be HLA-restricted in a later analysis, and the HLA associations seemed to be driven largely by CMV exposure. An association between a missense DCLRE1C variant and V-gene and J-gene trimming of TCR beta chains was found in a later genetic analysis and replicated in an independent cohort. Because some donors lacked HLA typing at each locus, the association tests relied only on the typed subset. In the study, approximately 160 TCR beta chains were listed as associated with cytomegalovirus. The classifier was reported to diagnose cytomegalovirus status with high specificity and sensitivity in both the original cohort and the validation cohort. Immune exposure information for the cohort was limited to CMV serostatus. According to a later analysis, parvovirus B19, influenza, CMV and Epstein-Barr virus appeared linked to several top co-occurrence clusters. The authors suggested that the approach could potentially be generalized to other disease states and immunological phenotypes. Three of the identified cytomegalovirus-associated TCR beta chains were confirmed in vitro to be specific for cytomegalovirus antigens. A later analysis associated 16,951 TCR beta sequences with specific HLA alleles at a false discovery rate of 0.05. Assigning TCR associations to individual alleles was difficult when HLA alleles, especially DR and DQ, strongly co-occurred. In a later genetic analysis, fewer N-insertions in productive TCRs were reported among donors in an Asian-associated ancestry cluster than the roughly 640-donor mean. Some IMGT-functional V segments, including TRBV6-2 and TRBV6-3, could not be distinguished by the 87-base-pair reads and were therefore excluded.

Libraries were made using the immunoSEQ multiplex PCR assay. The multiplex PCR relied on a mix of 60 forward primers for TCR Vbeta segments and 13 reverse primers for TCR Jbeta segments. The CDR3 region of rearranged TCR beta genes was amplified from genomic DNA by a multiplex PCR assay. The Illumina HiSeq System was used to sequence the amplified TCR beta libraries as 87-base-pair reads. In the paper's pipeline: Across the 700 or so repertoires, a later analysis counted around 80 million unique TCR beta chains, some 11 million of which were shared by at least two donors. Raw reads were error-corrected and collapsed into unique sequences with a nearest-neighbor algorithm that merged closely related sequences to remove PCR and sequencing errors. Alignment of CDR3 sequences to IMGT reference sequences was used to assign V, D and J gene segments. For a sequence to be retained, a match of at least six nucleotides to both a V gene segment and a J gene segment was required. A rearrangement was called productive if the CDR3 had no stop codons and remained in frame with V and J, and every other rearrangement was called non-productive. Following IMGT convention, CDR3 was defined as the stretch from the second conserved V-encoded cysteine up to the conserved J-encoded phenylalanine. In an earlier analysis of around 600 of the donors, sequences lacking an unambiguous match to a single V gene segment were excluded. In an earlier analysis of 587 of the donors, a V segment was called functional when productive rearrangements were above 56.7%, and segregating when the standard deviation between donors exceeded 5%. A statistical classification framework was developed to diagnose cytomegalovirus status using the catalog of TCR beta chain sequences. A later analysis assigned V and J genes by comparing TCR nucleotide sequences with IMGT/GENE-DB human TR gene sequences. In a later analysis, CDR3 sequences and most-parsimonious VDJ recombination scenarios were assigned using the TCRdist pipeline. In a later analysis, every TCR beta chain was defined by the combination of its CDR3 amino acid sequence and its V-gene family, and reads without a unique V-gene family were dropped. As a way to deal with suspected cross-contamination and a sequencing artifact, a later analysis dropped 450 to 600 nucleotide sequences that were highly shared and had low generation probability. In a later analysis, a clonal expansion index for each public chain was calculated from normalized within-repertoire ranks of inferred template counts. In a later analysis, generation probabilities were computed with a VDJ recombination model fitted to out-of-frame rearrangements, and the resulting probabilities were checked against IGoR. Hypergeometric tests were used in a later analysis to score TCR-TCR, TCR-HLA and TCR-CMV co-occurrence, with a repertoire-size bias correction applied to the TCR pairs. False discovery rates were estimated in a later analysis by permuting HLA or CMV assignments 20 times. In a later analysis, co-occurring TCRs were grouped using DBSCAN, and TCRdist sequence similarity was added for clustering within HLA-allele-positive subsets. For co-occurrence clustering, repertoires with fewer than 30,000 or more than 120,000 public chains were excluded, along with a handful of repertoires with anomalous nucleotide sharing. Not all clones reach the TCRdb copy of this immuneACCESS table, which keeps in-frame sequences only. Checked studies attribute under half of the gap to unresolved V genes and leave the rest unexplained. The V and J calls and clone size are taken from that table; D and trimming were inferred from the DNA. The sample profile shows 80,000 to 95,000 clones; 64% of them were found once. Jointly, the top ten make up about 2.5% of the sample.

This clone occurred once. No cognate antigen has been identified for it. No per-base quality is available; no much larger clone lies one base away. Taken from cysteine to phenylalanine, the CDR3 has 17 residues. Only the CDR3 DNA is retained, 51 bases long and in frame from the first base. The V and J ends are trimmed by 2 bases and 0 bases, leaving 17 bases between them. Based on the germline V gene, the CDR1 and CDR2 sequences are LGHNA and YSLEER. The cohort was made up of 666 healthy bone marrow donors. All cohort members were sampled while nominally healthy, although unrecorded immune exposures were likely present. Of the 650 to 750 cohort members, fewer than 300 had positive CMV serostatus and about 330 had negative CMV serostatus, and CMV serostatus was not recorded for the donor. A peripheral blood sample was provided by each donor, and peripheral blood mononuclear cells were used for TCR beta sequencing. Genomic DNA was extracted from the blood cell samples with the Qiagen DNeasy Blood Extraction Kit.

Specimen: PBMCs. The sequence was obtained from a human donor in good health. This receptor chain uses TRBV4-3 and TRBJ2-7; TRBD1 is a weak D gene call, 6 bases matching. Here the CDR3 is given as CASSQLWDTRSSYEQYF. The DNA sequence is TGCGCCAGCAGCCAACTATGGGACACCAGAAGCTCCTACGAGCAGTACTTC.